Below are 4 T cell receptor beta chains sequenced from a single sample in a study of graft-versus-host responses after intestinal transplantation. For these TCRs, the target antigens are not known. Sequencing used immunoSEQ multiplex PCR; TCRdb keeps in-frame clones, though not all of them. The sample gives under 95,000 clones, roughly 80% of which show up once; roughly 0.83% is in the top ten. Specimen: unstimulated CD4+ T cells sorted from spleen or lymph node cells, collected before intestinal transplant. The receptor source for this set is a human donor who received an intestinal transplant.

CDR3 region: CSAPRRGYTF. The CDR3 bases are TGCAGTGCCCCGAGGAGGGGCTACACCTTC. The genes are TRBV20-1 and TRBJ1-2; D not resolved. Looked up from germline, CDR1 is DFQATT and CDR2 is SNEGSKA (reference sequence). V dropped 6 bases and J dropped 8 bases, with 10 bases sitting between them. The CDR3 totals 10 residues.

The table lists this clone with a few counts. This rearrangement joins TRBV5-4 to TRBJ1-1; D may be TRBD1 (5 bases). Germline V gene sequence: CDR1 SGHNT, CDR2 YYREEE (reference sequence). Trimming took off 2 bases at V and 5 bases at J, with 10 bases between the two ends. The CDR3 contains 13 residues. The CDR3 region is CASSFMGGTEAFF. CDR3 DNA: TGTGCCAGCAGCTTCATGGGGGGAACTGAAGCTTTCTTT.

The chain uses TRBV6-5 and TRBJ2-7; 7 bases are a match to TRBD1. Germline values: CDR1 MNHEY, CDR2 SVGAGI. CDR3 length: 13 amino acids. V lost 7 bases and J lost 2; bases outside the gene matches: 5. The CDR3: CASKTGAAYEQYF. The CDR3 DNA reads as TGTGCCAGCAAAACAGGGGCGGCCTACGAGCAGTACTTC.

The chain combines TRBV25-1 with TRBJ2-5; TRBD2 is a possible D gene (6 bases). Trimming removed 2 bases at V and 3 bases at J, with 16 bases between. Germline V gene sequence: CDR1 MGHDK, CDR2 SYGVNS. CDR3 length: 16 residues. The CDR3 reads CASSEGGRGEEETQYF. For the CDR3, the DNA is TGTGCCAGCAGTGAAGGAGGAAGAGGGGAGGAAGAGACCCAGTACTTC.